Presented here are 31 T cell receptor beta chains from one specimen sequenced in a study of radiotherapy plus CTLA-4 blockade in lung cancer. Assay: immunoSEQ multiplex PCR; the TCRdb copy retains only in-frame clones and omits some. Among about 110,000 clones listed, 81% were seen once. Here the sequenced sample was peripheral blood, taken from a patient treated with radiotherapy plus ipilimumab. All receptors derive from a human donor with non-small cell lung cancer that progressed on radiotherapy plus ipilimumab. Some clones in this sample may be carry-over from other donors' samples.

The chain links TRBV30 to TRBJ1-2, with 8 bases that match TRBD1. The CDR3 sequence is 14 residues long. Trimming at V came to 5 bases and at J to 4 bases, leaving 9 bases not matched to a gene. Germline V lookup: CDR1 GTSNPN, CDR2 SVGIG (reference sequence). CDR3 residues: CAWGPQGVLYGYTF. The CDR3 DNA follows: TGTGCCTGGGGTCCACAGGGGGTACTCTATGGCTACACCTTC.

V gene TRBV5-1 combines with J gene TRBJ1-1; the D gene is possibly TRBD1 (5 bases). V was shortened by 3 bases and J by 5 bases, with 14 bases between the two germline ends. This CDR3 region has 14 residues. Germline V CDR1 and CDR2: SGHRS, YFSETQ. Here the CDR3 reads CASSSAGGLTEAFF. In DNA form, the CDR3 reads TGCGCCAGCAGCTCCGCGGGGGGTCTGACTGAAGCTTTCTTT.

This rearrangement joins TRBV6-5 to TRBJ2-5; the match to TRBD2 covers 10 bases. Germline-derived CDR1 and CDR2 are MNHEY and SVGAGI. The CDR3 contains 15 residues. J was trimmed by 4 bases and V by 7 bases; bases with no gene match: 9. CDR3 in amino acids: CASKGTSANGETQYF. As DNA, the CDR3 is TGTGCCAGCAAAGGGACTAGCGCGAATGGAGAGACCCAGTACTTC.

V and J are TRBV14 and TRBJ1-6; possibly TRBD1 for D (5 bases). V lost 0 bases and J 0 bases, leaving 9 bases between the germline ends. The CDR3 consists of 17 residues. Germline V lookup: CDR1 SGHDN, CDR2 FVKESK. CDR3 in DNA: TGTGCCAGCAGCCAAGATGAGGGGAGCTCCTATAATTCACCCCTCCACTTT. Translation: CASSQDEGSSYNSPLHF.

The chain uses TRBV6-6 and TRBJ1-5, with TRBD1 matching 7 bases. CDR1 is MNHNY, CDR2 SVGAGI, per germline (reference sequence). V was clipped by 5 bases and J by 1 base; unmatched bases: 2. CDR3 length: 14 amino acids. The CDR3 loop is CASSPGQSNQPQHF. As DNA, the CDR3 is TGTGCCAGCAGTCCGGGACAGAGCAATCAGCCCCAGCATTTT.

The V and J genes are TRBV27 and TRBJ1-3, with a weak D call TRBD1 (6 bases). With 5 bases removed from V and 4 bases from J, the gap between germline ends came to 15 bases. This CDR3 contains 15 residues. Germline-derived CDR1 and CDR2 are MNHEY and SMNVEV (reference sequence). In DNA, the CDR3 is TGTGCCAGCAGTCGGGTAAGGACAGCCGGAAACACCATATATTTT. Translating it yields CASSRVRTAGNTIYF.

Concerning this clone: Germline and junction disagree at one end, which may indicate a read error. The chain has TRBV7-7 and TRBJ2-5, with 10 bases lining up with TRBD1. Germline V gives CDR1 SSHAT, CDR2 FNYEAQ (reference sequence). This CDR3 is 16 amino acids long. The CDR3 DNA reads TGTGCTAGCAGCTCTGGGCCCGGACAGGGGGTCGAGACCCAGTACTTC. Translation gives CASSSGPGQGVETQYF.

The chain joins TRBV4-1 to TRBJ1-2; D remains unclear. V lost 1 base to trimming and J lost 2 bases, with 14 bases between them. The CDR3 loop spans 16 amino acids. CDR1 is MGHRA, CDR2 YSYEKL, per germline. The CDR3 nucleotides are TGCGCCAGCAGCCAAGCCGGGAGTCTGCGAAACTATGGCTACACCTTC. Encoded protein: CASSQAGSLRNYGYTF.

The chain combines TRBV11-1 with TRBJ2-5; D unresolved. Germline assignment: CDR1 SGHAT and CDR2 FQDESV (reference sequence). The CDR3 covers 13 residues. V dropped 5 bases and J dropped 7 bases, with 14 bases sitting between them. CDR3 DNA: TGTGCCAGCAGCCGTACAGTATTCGGGACCCAGTACTTC. Protein sequence: CASSRTVFGTQYF.

J is TRBJ1-1 and V is TRBV7-2; 7 positions match TRBD1. Germline assignment: CDR1 SGHTA and CDR2 FQGNSA. V gave up 3 bases and J gave up 6 bases; unmatched junction bases: 7. There are 14 residues in the CDR3. The CDR3 sequence: CASSFSGGTSEAFF. DNA for the CDR3: TGTGCCAGCAGCTTTTCAGGGGGAACTTCTGAAGCTTTCTTT.

V is TRBV7-9 and J is TRBJ2-5; D unclear. V was pared by 1 base and J by 4 bases, with 7 bases between. Germline lookup yields CDR1 SEHNR and CDR2 FQNEAQ (reference sequence). CDR3 size: 13 residues. This CDR3 reads CASSLGRSETQYF. CDR3 sequence (DNA): TGTGCCAGCAGCTTAGGACGGTCAGAGACCCAGTACTTC.

The chain employs TRBV5-1 and TRBJ2-6, with TRBD1 as a possible D gene (5 bases). Germline V lookup: CDR1 SGHRS, CDR2 YFSETQ. The V gene lost 0 bases and the J gene lost 4 bases, with 8 bases spanning the gap. CDR3 length: 15 residues. The CDR3 here is CASSLEGAGANVLTF. The CDR3 coding sequence is TGCGCCAGCAGCTTGGAAGGGGCCGGGGCCAACGTCCTGACTTTC.

This rearrangement joins TRBV11-2 to TRBJ2-3; D remains unclear. The CDR3 runs 14 residues. Trimming left V 4 bases short and J 2 bases short, with 10 bases between. Germline V lookup: CDR1 SGHAT, CDR2 FQNNGV. CDR3 sequence (DNA): TGTGCCAGCAGCTCAACCCGAGACACAGATACGCAGTATTTT. Translation: CASSSTRDTDTQYF.

The V gene is TRBV6-5, the J gene TRBJ2-3; 9 bases map to TRBD2. From germline, CDR1 is MNHEY and CDR2 SVGAGI. Losses at the gene ends were 4 bases for V and 1 base for J; bases not matched to a gene: 3. The CDR3 loop spans 15 amino acids. In DNA form, the CDR3 reads TGTGCCAGCAGTTTAGTAGCGGGGGGCACAGATACGCAGTATTTT. Its protein product is CASSLVAGGTDTQYF.

This clone was observed a few times. The V call is TRBV7-8, the J call TRBJ1-4, with D unresolved. Germline values: CDR1 SGHVS, CDR2 FQNEAQ. The V end was cut by 2 bases, the J end by 7 bases, with 5 bases between. The length of the CDR3 is 12 residues. The CDR3 loop reads CASSLMGEKLFF. CDR3 DNA: TGTGCCAGCAGCTTAATGGGTGAAAAACTGTTTTTT.

The chain links TRBV30 to TRBJ2-2; possible D gene TRBD1, 6 bases. Germline CDR1 reads GTSNPN; CDR2 reads SVGIG (reference sequence). The V and J ends lost 1 base and 6 bases respectively, with 18 bases between them. CDR3 length equals 16 residues. The CDR3 nucleotides are TGTGCCTGGAGTGGCCAACAGGGAAGCCTGGCCGGGGAGCTGTTTTTT. It yields the protein CAWSGQQGSLAGELFF.

The chain recombines TRBV5-4 with TRBJ2-2, with TRBD1 as a possible D gene (7 bases). CDR3 size: 16 residues. The V end was cut by 4 bases, the J end by 7 bases, with 20 bases between. Per germline, CDR1 SGHNT and CDR2 YYREEE (reference sequence). CDR3 nucleotide sequence: TGTGCCAGCAGCAGGGGGGACAGCCAAACCCGCGGGGAGCTGTTTTTT. Its protein product is CASSRGDSQTRGELFF.

CDR3 coding DNA: TGTGCCAGCAGTTACGTGGACAGGGGAGGTGAGCAGTTCTTC. Amino acid sequence: CASSYVDRGGEQFF. The rearrangement uses TRBV6-5 and TRBJ2-1; 9 bases map to TRBD1. The CDR3 loop spans 14 amino acids. Germline CDR1 reads MNHEY; CDR2 reads SVGAGI. The J segment lost 9 bases and the V segment lost 2 bases, leaving 5 bases of the junction unmatched.

This chain connects TRBV18 to TRBJ1-3; D not certain. The CDR3 consists of 18 residues. Trimming shortened V by 2 bases and J by 2 bases, and 19 bases separated the two germline ends. CDR1 is KGHSH, CDR2 LQKENI, per germline. CDR3 amino acids: CASSPVMVALEAGNTIYF. Written as DNA, the CDR3 is TGTGCCAGCTCACCAGTGATGGTCGCCCTTGAAGCTGGAAACACCATATATTTT.

This clone was recorded only once. This chain links TRBV5-4 with TRBJ2-1; 9 bases line up with TRBD1. CDR1 is SGHNT, CDR2 YYREEE, per germline (reference sequence). This CDR3 is 15 amino acids long. Unmatched junction bases numbered 6, after V lost 1 base and J lost 7 bases. The CDR3 coding sequence is TGTGCCAGCAGCTTGAGGGGACAGGGAGGTAATGAGCAGTTCTTC. Its translation is CASSLRGQGGNEQFF.

Turning to this clone: Other DNA sequences in this sample translate to the same CDR3. The rearrangement uses TRBV29-1 and TRBJ2-3; a possible D gene is TRBD2 (7 bases). CDR3 size: 15 residues. V was clipped by 7 bases and J by 0 bases, with 17 bases between them. CDR1 is SQVTM and CDR2 is ANQGSEA in the germline V gene. The CDR3 sequence is CSAGGQGHSTDTQYF. Written as DNA, the CDR3 is TGCAGCGCCGGGGGGCAGGGCCATAGCACAGATACGCAGTATTTT.

The chain couples TRBV6-4 to TRBJ2-2; no clear D. Germline V CDR1 and CDR2: MRHNA, SNTAGT. V was trimmed by 3 bases and J by 6 bases, leaving 11 bases between them. The CDR3 consists of 14 residues. The CDR3 DNA reads as TGTGCCAGCAGTGAAGGATGGGATTCCGGGGAGCTGTTTTTT. It is translated as CASSEGWDSGELFF.

In its sample, this clone was seen once. The J gene is TRBJ1-6, the V gene TRBV6-5; 9 nucleotides match TRBD1. The CDR3 contains 13 residues. The ends lost 8 bases at V and 10 bases at J; junction bases unmatched: 6. Germline V gene data show CDR1 as MNHEY and CDR2 as SVGAGI. In DNA, the CDR3 is TGTGCCAGCGCCGGGACAGGGAGGTCACCCCTCCACTTT. The encoded protein is CASAGTGRSPLHF.

V gene TRBV7-2 combines with J gene TRBJ2-5; D is unclear. This CDR3 contains 12 residues. Between the trimmed V and J ends, which lost 1 base and 5 bases, there was a span of 5 bases. Per germline, CDR1 SGHTA and CDR2 FQGNSA. CDR3 in amino acids: CASSLVSETQYF. CDR3 nucleotides: TGTGCCAGCAGCTTAGTATCGGAGACCCAGTACTTC.

V is TRBV4-1 and J is TRBJ2-7, with 10 bases that match TRBD1. Germline V CDR1 and CDR2: MGHRA, YSYEKL. CDR3 length: 17 amino acids. V lost 0 bases to trimming and J lost 2 bases; unmatched junction nucleotides: 7. CDR3 nucleotide sequence: TGCGCCAGCAGCCAAGACGGACAGGGGGATTGGCCCTACGAGCAGTACTTC. Translating gives CASSQDGQGDWPYEQYF.

V gene TRBV11-3 combines with J gene TRBJ2-3; D is unclear. Trimming took off 1 base at V and 0 bases at J, with 8 bases between the two ends. The CDR3 runs to 15 residues. CDR1 is SGHNT, CDR2 YENEEA, per germline. The CDR3 loop reads CASSLAEASTDTQYF. The CDR3 DNA follows: TGTGCCAGCAGCTTAGCCGAAGCCAGCACAGATACGCAGTATTTT.

The chain employs TRBV30 and TRBJ1-1; D gene ambiguous. This CDR3 region has 15 residues. CDR1 and CDR2 from the germline V gene are GTSNPN and SVGIG (reference sequence). V was cut by 4 bases and J by 0 bases, with 15 bases left in between. The CDR3 here is CAWKVLTFMNTEAFF. The CDR3 nucleotides are TGTGCCTGGAAAGTTTTGACGTTCATGAACACTGAAGCTTTCTTT.

The chain uses TRBV2 and TRBJ2-6; 8 bases map to TRBD1. V lost 6 bases to trimming and J lost 3 bases; unmatched junction nucleotides: 19. The germline V gene has CDR1 SNHLY and CDR2 FYNNEI. There are 20 residues in the CDR3. CDR3 DNA: TGTGCCAGCAGACGCGGAGGCGGACAGGGTGGGTTCCTTGGGGCCAACGTCCTGACTTTC. It yields the protein CASRRGGGQGGFLGANVLTF.

The rearrangement joins TRBV5-1 to TRBJ2-5; possibly TRBD2 for D (6 bases). Germline CDR1 reads SGHRS; CDR2 reads YFSETQ. Between the trimmed V and J ends, which lost 6 bases and 0 bases, there was a span of 9 bases. The CDR3 is 13 amino acids. CDR3 residues: CASTPGDQETQYF. The DNA for the CDR3 is TGCGCCAGCACACCGGGAGACCAAGAGACCCAGTACTTC. Full variable domain (outside the CDR3, taken from reference TRBV5-1 and TRBJ2-5): KAGVTQTPRYLIKTRGQQVTLSCSPISGHRSVSWYQQTPGQGLQFLFEYFSETQRNKGNFPGRFSGRQFSNSRSEMNVSTLELGDSALYLCASTPGDQETQYFGPGTRLLVL.

The chain employs TRBV4-1 and TRBJ2-5; D is undetermined. The V gene's germline CDR1 is MGHRA and CDR2 YSYEKL. The CDR3 contains 11 residues. The V end was cut by 1 base, the J end by 9 bases, with 6 bases between. CDR3 region: CASSQVGSQYF. Written as DNA, the CDR3 is TGCGCCAGCAGCCAAGTAGGGTCCCAGTACTTC.

The rearrangement uses TRBV5-1 and TRBJ1-1; tentative D call: TRBD1 (6 bases). The CDR3 spans 15 residues. Germline lookup yields CDR1 SGHRS and CDR2 YFSETQ. V lost 4 bases and J 7 bases, leaving 20 bases between the germline ends. The CDR3 spells CASSEQGHPTGEAFF. In DNA, the CDR3 is TGCGCCAGCAGCGAACAGGGCCATCCAACCGGTGAAGCTTTCTTT.